This TCR beta chain was retrieved from a study of CD8 T cell repertoires and HIV-1 epitope variants. Turning to the study itself: Tested: three Gag epitope families, Nef HW9 and YT9. The baseline condition was 1M T cells left uncultured. Study results and caveats: Some ten antigen-specific TCR beta clonotypes were found; about six seemed cross-reactive to variants.

Data came from immunoSEQ multiplex PCR; TCRdb stores just in-frame clones and leaves some out. The sample carries 1,500 to 2,000 clones, 65% to 85% recorded once. A word on this clone: Its antigen is currently unknown.

Germline V CDR1 and CDR2: KGHSH, LQKENI. V lost 5 bases, J lost 1 base, and 3 bases stayed unmatched. The CDR3 consists of 15 residues. Sequencing used cultured CD8+ T cells derived from PBMCs. The sequence derives from a male donor with HIV. The V call is TRBV18, the J call TRBJ2-3; 10 nucleotides align to TRBD1. The CDR3 bases are TGTGCCAGCTCAGACAGGGGGCGGGGCACAGATACGCAGTATTTT. Translation gives CASSDRGRGTDTQYF. Variable domain in full (rest from reference TRBV18 and TRBJ2-3): NAGVMQNPRHLVRRRGQEARLRCSPMKGHSHVYWYRQLPEEGLKFMVYLQKENIIDESGMPKERFSAEFPKEGPSILRIQQVVRGDSAAYFCASSDRGRGTDTQYFGPGTRLTVL.